The 7 T cell receptor beta chains in this list originate from one sample, sequenced in a study of human T cells and chemical hapten exposure. Time point indicated: patch test 1, 2 weeks after DPC sensitization. As for treatment: therapeutic diphenylcyclopropenone sensitization with weekly scalp DPC. TCRdb called the RACE reads again in MiXCR, with one record for every CDR3 protein. This sample yields 340,000 or so distinct CDR3 sequences, of which about 7% are seen a single time; roughly 8% belongs to the top ten. Sequenced here: whole blood, sampled in connection with sensitization to the hapten diphenylcyclopropenone (DPC). The source is a woman between 18 and 30 years old with alopecia areata. Some clones in this sample may be carry-over from other donors' samples.

This clonotype has more than one count but fewer than ten. The rearrangement joins TRBV20-1 to TRBJ1-5; perhaps TRBD1 as D (6 bases). The ends were cut back, 5 bases at V and 5 bases at J, with 19 bases in the middle. Germline CDR1 is DFQATT and CDR2 is SNEGSKA (reference sequence). This CDR3 region has 15 residues. The CDR3 here is CSARSTGGLDQPQHF. The CDR3 DNA reads as TGCAGTGCTCGTAGTACGGGGGGCTTGGATCAGCCCCAGCATTTT.

This rearrangement joins TRBV6-2 or TRBV6-3 to TRBJ1-5; 8 bases map to TRBD1. The CDR3 is 15 residues long. V gave up 6 bases and J gave up 3 bases; unmatched junction bases: 7. Germline V gives CDR1 MNHEY, CDR2 SVGEGT. The chain's CDR3 is CASSQTGGINQPQHF. The CDR3 DNA reads as TGTGCCAGCAGCCAAACAGGGGGTATCAATCAGCCCCAGCATTTT.

This clonotype was counted ten times or more. The rearrangement joins TRBV20-1 to TRBJ2-6; the D gene is possibly TRBD1 (6 bases). The CDR3 runs 16 residues. Trimming left V 4 bases short and J 0 bases short, with 13 bases between. Germline V lookup: CDR1 DFQATT, CDR2 SNEGSKA (reference sequence). CDR3 coding DNA: TGCAGTGCTAAGCCCGGACAGAGCTCTGGGGCCAACGTCCTGACTTTC. This encodes CSAKPGQSSGANVLTF.

The chain recombines TRBV19 with TRBJ1-2; D is undetermined. The CDR3 runs 14 residues. CDR1 and CDR2 (germline): LNHDA, SQIVND (reference sequence). The germline V and J ends were trimmed by 7 bases and 3 bases, with 15 bases remaining between them. The CDR3 coding sequence is TGTGCCAGTACCCTCGGGAGGCCGGACTATGGCTACACCTTC. Its protein is CASTLGRPDYGYTF.

The genes are TRBV4-1 and TRBJ1-5; 10 bases agree with TRBD1. Per the germline V gene, CDR1 is MGHRA and CDR2 is YSYEKL. The CDR3 is made up of 19 amino acids. The ends lost 0 bases at V and 3 bases at J; junction bases unmatched: 11. The CDR3 region has the DNA TGCGCCAGCAGCCAAGATCTGACAGGGGGCTACGATAACAATCAGCCCCAGCATTTT. Protein product: CASSQDLTGGYDNNQPQHF.

This clonotype has more than one count but fewer than ten. This chain links TRBV3-1 with TRBJ2-5; D ambiguous. Germline assignment: CDR1 LGHDT and CDR2 YNNKEL (reference sequence). The CDR3 contains 11 residues. With 6 bases removed from V and 0 bases from J, the gap between germline ends came to 2 bases. The CDR3 sequence: CASRHQETQYF. The CDR3, as DNA: TGTGCCAGCAGACACCAAGAGACCCAGTACTTC.

This clonotype has ten or more counts. The chain has TRBV4-3 and TRBJ2-2, with D perhaps TRBD1 (7 bases). Germline V gene data show CDR1 as LGHNA and CDR2 as YSLEER. The CDR3 totals 14 residues. The V end was cut by 2 bases, the J end by 4 bases, with 8 bases between. CDR3 residues: CASSQQGGTGELFF. CDR3 sequence (DNA): TGCGCCAGCAGCCAACAGGGGGGCACCGGGGAGCTGTTTTTT.